This T cell receptor beta chain came from a study of OX40 agonist ivuxolimab in advanced cancers. Repertoires were generated with immunoSEQ multiplex PCR, while TCRdb's copy carries only in-frame clones and drops some. Among 15,000 to 20,000 clones listed, 84% were seen once. CDR1 MNHNS and CDR2 SASEGT come from the germline V gene. V was clipped by 1 base and J by 4 bases, with 17 bases between them. The CDR3 is 17 amino acids. The chain couples TRBV6-1 to TRBJ2-1; a possible D gene is TRBD2 (6 bases). This receptor was identified in an adult with an advanced solid tumor such as melanoma, head and neck, liver or kidney cancer. Sequencing was performed on CD4+ or CD8+ T cells sorted from blood, taken in a trial of the OX40 agonist ivuxolimab. DNA for the CDR3: TGTGCCAGCAGTGAAGGACCCATGGGGACTCTTTACAATGAGCAGTTCTTC. As protein: CASSEGPMGTLYNEQFF.